The T cell receptor (beta chain) described here comes from a study of blood T cell repertoires in COVID-19. About the research overall: T cells, B-cell-depleted T cells, or PBMCs provided the cDNA or gDNA that served as material.

Sequencing used immunoSEQ multiplex PCR; TCRdb keeps in-frame clones, though not all of them. The sample consists of 100,000 to 150,000 clones, approximately 80% of them appearing once. V shed 3 bases and J 4 bases; nucleotides not matched to a gene: 3. The CDR3 is 14 amino acids. Germline CDR1 and CDR2: MNHEY and SVGEGT. The chain employs TRBV6-2 or TRBV6-3 and TRBJ1-5; 7 positions agree with TRBD1. The material sequenced was peripheral blood. This TCR derives from a human donor in a cohort sampled during active COVID-19. The CDR3 loop reads CASSYGTENQPQHF. The CDR3 nucleotides read TGTGCCAGCAGTTATGGGACAGAAAATCAGCCCCAGCATTTT.